This T cell receptor (beta chain) was observed in a study of CD8 T cells in ankylosing spondylitis. There are a few counts of this clonotype. Its antigen remains unidentified. The CDR3 runs to 15 residues. V shed 5 bases and J 2 bases; nucleotides not matched to a gene: 8. Germline lookup yields CDR1 LNHDA and CDR2 SQIVND (reference sequence). General study findings and limits: In ankylosing spondylitis blood, a motif of roughly eight highly homologous TCR beta variants appeared characteristic.

TCRdb passed the 5' RACE reads through MiXCR, listing each CDR3 protein once. The sample shows some 800,000 distinct CDR3 sequences, about 10% of them seen only once. The receptor was derived from a male donor with ankylosing spondylitis. The V and J genes are TRBV19 and TRBJ2-7; 8 bases are a match to TRBD2. The sample comprised blood, either unsorted or a sorted T cell fraction (not recorded which). CDR3 in amino acids: CASSPRGREAYEQYF. The DNA for the CDR3 is TGTGCCAGTAGTCCGCGGGGGCGGGAGGCCTACGAGCAGTACTTC.